These 8 T cell receptor beta chains were all obtained from the same sample, sequenced in a study of T cell responses to AZD1222 COVID-19 vaccine. Profiled with immunoSEQ multiplex PCR; TCRdb holds only in-frame clones, not every one. The sample has around 150,000 clones, 92% seen once. This material consisted of peripheral blood, taken 28 days after the second AZD1222 dose. The receptors originated from an adult who received the AZD1222 COVID-19 vaccine.

The genes are TRBV7-8 and TRBJ2-4; TRBD1 might be the D (6 bases). The length of the CDR3 is 17 residues. With 5 bases removed from V and 3 bases from J, the gap between germline ends came to 20 bases. CDR1 and CDR2 (germline): SGHVS, FQNEAQ. CDR3 nucleotide sequence: TGTGCCAGCAGCCCCCAACACCAGGGGATGGTCAAAAACATTCAGTACTTC. Protein product: CASSPQHQGMVKNIQYF.

The CDR3 is CASSIGPEKLFF. CDR3 DNA sequence: TGTGCCAGTAGTATTGGTCCCGAAAAACTGTTTTTT. The chain recombines TRBV19 with TRBJ1-4; no definite D call. Germline V gives CDR1 LNHDA, CDR2 SQIVND (reference sequence). This CDR3 contains 12 residues. V gave up 3 bases and J gave up 8 bases, with 7 bases separating them.

The gene calls are TRBV4-2 and TRBJ1-2; D remains unclear. CDR3 length: 15 residues. The germline V gene has CDR1 LGHNA and CDR2 YNFKEQ. V lost 3 bases to trimming and J lost 4 bases, with 15 bases between them. The CDR3 bases are TGTGCCAGCAGCCAGGATAAGGACTGGGTCTATGGCTACACCTTC. It yields the protein CASSQDKDWVYGYTF.

This clone has only one observation. This chain links TRBV4-2 with TRBJ1-3; a possible D gene is TRBD1 (5 bases). V was clipped by 3 bases and J by 4 bases, with 13 bases between them. Germline V CDR1 and CDR2: LGHNA, YNFKEQ. CDR3 length equals 15 residues. CDR3 DNA sequence: TGTGCCAGCAGCCAGATCAGGGCCGACGGAAACACCATATATTTT. Translation gives CASSQIRADGNTIYF.

J is TRBJ2-2 and V is TRBV11-2, with 7 bases matching TRBD1. Germline-derived CDR1 and CDR2 are SGHAT and FQNNGV. Trimming at V came to 7 bases and at J to 7 bases, leaving 9 bases not matched to a gene. The CDR3 spans 14 residues. The CDR3 sequence is CASTQGQLNGELFF. The DNA for the CDR3 is TGTGCCAGCACCCAGGGACAGCTGAACGGGGAGCTGTTTTTT.

V usage is TRBV6-5 and J usage is TRBJ2-2; D possibly corresponds to TRBD1 (6 bases). The ends were cut back, 0 bases at V and 1 base at J, with 9 bases in the middle. The CDR3 totals 16 residues. The germline V gene encodes CDR1 MNHEY and CDR2 SVGAGI. The CDR3 sequence is CASSYSGQLNTGELFF. Here the CDR3 DNA reads TGTGCCAGCAGTTACTCCGGACAGTTGAACACCGGGGAGCTGTTTTTT.

The chain joins TRBV20-1 to TRBJ2-7; D gene unclear. CDR3 length equals 11 residues. The germline V gene encodes CDR1 DFQATT and CDR2 SNEGSKA (reference sequence). V shed 5 bases and J shed 2 bases, with 7 bases lying between them. The CDR3 region has the DNA TGCAGTGCTGATACAGCCTACGAGCAGTACTTC. Encoded protein: CSADTAYEQYF.

The rearrangement uses TRBV7-8 and TRBJ1-2, with a weak D call TRBD1 (5 bases). Germline assignment: CDR1 SGHVS and CDR2 FQNEAQ. V shed 4 bases and J shed 3 bases, with 21 bases lying between them. This CDR3 spans 17 amino acids. The CDR3 sequence is CASSSRTGLGGDYGYTF. CDR3 nucleotide sequence: TGTGCCAGCAGCTCTCGTACAGGTTTAGGTGGGGACTATGGCTACACCTTC.